The source of this T cell receptor (beta chain) is a study of CD8 T cells in ankylosing spondylitis. Worth noting for this clonotype: Its antigen is currently unknown.

Germline V lookup: CDR1 SGHTA, CDR2 FQGNSA. V lost 4 bases and J lost 4; bases outside the gene matches: 6. The CDR3 has 14 residues. Molecular-barcoded quantitative 5'-RACE produced these TCR beta libraries. TCRdb processed the 5' RACE reads anew with MiXCR; each CDR3 protein has one entry. The sample has 400,000 to 450,000 distinct CDR3 sequences, roughly 17% seen once. Study-wide points: A TCR beta motif of under ten highly homologous variants seemed to mark ankylosing spondylitis blood. Prior work had noted some motif variants in reactive arthritis blood and synovial fluid. Reported data indicate significant enrichment of disease-linked clones within matched ankylosing spondylitis synovial fluid. CD8+ disease-linked clones were present at relatively low frequencies in blood.

Sequencing used blood, either unsorted or a sorted T cell fraction (not recorded which). The rearrangement joins TRBV7-2 to TRBJ2-7, with 8 bases identical to TRBD2. The TCR sequence derives from a male donor with ankylosing spondylitis. The CDR3 here is CASSSGTRRYEQYF. For the CDR3, the DNA is TGTGCCAGCAGCTCAGGGACTAGGAGGTACGAGCAGTACTTC.